What follows are 12 T cell receptor beta chains derived from one specimen sequenced in a study of beta chain features in type 1 diabetes. Reverse transcription of all isolated RNA meant that expressed TCRB transcripts were sequenced. Produced via immunoSEQ multiplex PCR; TCRdb's table is partial and in-frame only. The sample lists about 260,000 clones, roughly 21% occurring once. These receptors have no identified antigens. Points from the study as a whole: Shortening of TCRB CDR3s, moderate but significant, appeared in all four CD4+ subsets of Type 1 diabetes patients.

Sequenced: naive CD4+ T cells from blood. These receptors came from a middle-aged woman with type 1 diabetes.

This clone was found a few times. The chain combines TRBV29-1 with TRBJ2-7; 7 bases fit TRBD1. The CDR3 runs to 16 residues. CDR1 and CDR2 from the germline V gene are SQVTM and ANQGSEA. With 2 bases clipped from V and 3 bases from J, the junction kept 13 bases outside the gene matches. The CDR3 here is CSVELQGEKNYYEQYF. CDR3 sequence (DNA): TGCAGCGTTGAACTTCAGGGGGAAAAGAACTACTACGAGCAGTACTTC.

V usage is TRBV6-5 and J usage is TRBJ1-1; unclear D gene. V was clipped by 6 bases and J by 4 bases, with 18 bases between them. Looked up from germline, CDR1 is MNHEY and CDR2 is SVGAGI. The CDR3 has 15 residues. The CDR3 sequence is CASSPSGQATTEAFF. The CDR3 DNA follows: TGTGCCAGCAGCCCCAGCGGGCAGGCTACCACTGAAGCTTTCTTT.

The rearrangement links TRBV28 to TRBJ2-4; possible D gene TRBD1, 5 bases. This CDR3 region has 14 residues. V was trimmed by 7 bases and J by 5 bases, leaving 15 bases between them. Germline CDR1 is MDHEN and CDR2 is SYDVKM. The CDR3 coding sequence is TGTGCCAGCATTGACCGGACCAGGGAAAACATTCAGTACTTC. The encoded protein is CASIDRTRENIQYF.

The gene calls are TRBV30 and TRBJ2-3; 13 bases map to TRBD2. Per germline, CDR1 GTSNPN and CDR2 SVGIG (reference sequence). V lost 2 bases, J lost 3 bases, and 11 bases stayed unmatched. The CDR3 is 18 residues long. The CDR3 here is CAWSFTPGLAGRTDTQYF. The CDR3 DNA reads as TGTGCCTGGAGTTTCACCCCGGGACTAGCGGGACGAACAGATACGCAGTATTTT.

The chain recombines TRBV29-1 with TRBJ1-1, with D perhaps matching TRBD1 (5 bases). CDR3 length: 14 amino acids. V was trimmed by 0 bases and J by 9 bases, leaving 17 bases between them. Germline lookup yields CDR1 SQVTM and CDR2 ANQGSEA. CDR3 in DNA: TGCAGCGTTGAAGATCGGGGGTGGTCGGAACAAGCTTTCTTT. It is translated as CSVEDRGWSEQAFF.

This clone has just a few counts. This rearrangement joins TRBV5-1 to TRBJ2-2, with D possibly being TRBD1 (5 bases). Germline V gives CDR1 SGHRS, CDR2 YFSETQ. V was clipped by 0 bases and J by 5 bases, with 5 bases between them. The CDR3 runs to 13 residues. CDR3 in DNA: TGCGCCAGCAGCTTGGAGGGGACCGGGGAGCTGTTTTTT. It is translated as CASSLEGTGELFF.

This chain joins TRBV6-6 and TRBJ1-1, with D possibly matching TRBD1 (6 bases). V was pared by 5 bases and J by 1 base, with 8 bases between. This CDR3 comprises 13 residues. Germline CDR1 and CDR2: MNHNY and SVGAGI (reference sequence). CDR3 loop: CASSKTGNTEAFF. The CDR3 DNA reads as TGTGCCAGCAGTAAGACAGGGAACACTGAAGCTTTCTTT.

This clone has just a few counts. Here the CDR3 reads CASYKAGGSYNEQFF. The CDR3 DNA is TGTGCCAGCTATAAGGCGGGGGGGTCGTACAATGAGCAGTTCTTC. This rearrangement joins TRBV27 to TRBJ2-1; 9 positions agree with TRBD2. The CDR3 loop spans 15 amino acids. Germline-derived CDR1 and CDR2 are MNHEY and SMNVEV (reference sequence). J lost 4 bases, V lost 8 bases, and 9 bases had no gene match.

CDR3 nucleotide sequence: TGCAGTGCCCGGGTTACCTACGAGCAGTACTTC. Translation: CSARVTYEQYF. The chain uses TRBV20-1 and TRBJ2-7; D remains ambiguous. V was pared by 6 bases and J by 2 bases, with 8 bases between. Germline V gene sequence: CDR1 DFQATT, CDR2 SNEGSKA (reference sequence). This CDR3 spans 11 amino acids.

This chain connects TRBV15 to TRBJ1-5, with TRBD1 as a possible D gene (6 bases). Trimming shortened V by 0 bases and J by 7 bases, and 10 bases separated the two germline ends. Germline loops: CDR1 LNHNV, CDR2 YYDKDF (reference sequence). This CDR3 region has 14 residues. DNA of the CDR3: TGTGCCACCAGCAGAGACAGGGGAGGGCAGCCCCAGCATTTT. It specifies CATSRDRGGQPQHF.

This clone was seen only a few times. The chain combines TRBV5-5 with TRBJ2-3, with 7 bases lining up with TRBD2. This CDR3 comprises 13 residues. CDR1 SGHKS and CDR2 YYEKEE come from the germline V gene (reference sequence). Losses at the gene ends were 5 bases for V and 3 bases for J; bases not matched to a gene: 3. The CDR3 sequence: CASRASGTDTQYF. The CDR3 bases are TGTGCCAGCAGGGCTAGCGGAACAGATACGCAGTATTTT.

This clone showed up just a few times. V gene TRBV7-3 combines with J gene TRBJ1-2, with TRBD1 as a possible D gene (6 bases). The CDR3 extends over 14 amino acids. Between the trimmed V and J ends, which lost 4 bases and 6 bases, there was a span of 15 bases. Germline V gives CDR1 SGHTA, CDR2 FQGTGA. The CDR3 DNA reads as TGTGCCAGCAGCTCCTCGACAGGTCATGATGGCTACACCTTC. Protein: CASSSSTGHDGYTF.